This TCR beta chain was sequenced during a study of blood T cell repertoires in COVID-19 (dated by TCRdb to the early 2020s). Turning to the overall study: Samples from collaborators originated in the United States, Italy and Spain and spanned both the acute and convalescent phases of COVID-19. The prospective study material was composed of cDNA or gDNA derived from T cells, B-cell-depleted T cells, or PBMCs. Subjects who had been exposed to COVID-19, were actively infected with it, or had recovered from it provided the deeply sampled blood TCRbeta repertoires that made up the dataset. The repertoires were made available in a free public database intended to serve as a resource for research on the immune response to SARS-CoV-2. Samples were obtained from the ongoing ImmuneRACE study (first 160 participants) and from over 1,000 subjects provided by 6 global collaborators. Sample metadata almost always included a de-identified subject ID, COVID-19 status, age in years and sex. HLA class I and class II types, where available, came from metadata supplied by the sample provider rather than from assay-based typing. Here is what the overall study found, with its caveats: The amount of clinical and demographic metadata varied by source and participant and was provided uncurated.

Via the germline V gene, CDR1 is ENHRY and CDR2 SYGVKD. Trimming takes 6 bases from V and 6 bases from J, and the germline ends sit 15 bases apart. From the cysteine through the phenylalanine, the CDR3 covers 14 amino acids. The kept DNA is CDR3 alone, 42 bases in frame from the first base. TCRbeta CDR3 regions were amplified from genomic DNA using the immunoSEQ Assay, a bias-controlled multiplex PCR. Concerning the study's data processing: The number of nucleated cells in each sample was estimated from the amplification of reference gene primers within the assay. Sequence reads were collapsed and filtered to measure the absolute abundance of every unique TCRbeta CDR3 rearrangement. Productive Simpson clonality was computed per sample as the square root of Simpson's diversity index over productive rearrangements. TCRdb obtained this table from immuneACCESS and retained in-frame rearrangements with V and J assigned. These tables miss some clones; where compared with another copy, unresolved V genes account for less than half of the shortfall, and the remainder is unexplained. Clone size and the V and J calls come from that table; the DNA yielded D and trimming. The sample has under 250,000 clones on record, roughly 90% of them singletons. The top ten clonotypes cover 5.5% to 6.5% of the sample.

Another Seattle source contributed samples from volunteer blood donors who had recovered from COVID-19. The collaborating institutions used their own protocols to collect whole blood in K2EDTA tubes. For TCRbeta analysis, collaborators shipped samples in one of three forms: frozen whole blood, isolated PBMCs, or DNA extracted from either of those sample types. In regard to this clone: Its antigen remains undetermined. Base-call qualities are not available, and no considerably larger clone is one nucleotide away.

Sequenced: peripheral blood. The sequence is built from TRBV10-3 and TRBJ2-4; TRBD1 might be the D gene, on 6 matching bases. The receptor was isolated from a man between 60 and 70 years old who had recovered from COVID-19. The CDR3 region: CAISTGYSGNIQYF. The DNA is as follows: TGTGCCATCAGCACAGGGTATTCAGGAAACATTCAGTACTTC.